The rows below give T cell receptor beta chains drawn from one sample of a study of CD8 T cells in ankylosing spondylitis. One entry per CDR3 protein, called by TCRdb with MiXCR from the 5' RACE reads. The sample lists about 360,000 distinct CDR3 sequences, 20% occurring once. Source material: blood, either unsorted or a sorted T cell fraction (not recorded which). These receptors were collected from a male donor with ankylosing spondylitis or in good health (not recorded which). Both conserved end residues are part of each CDR3.

15	TRBV7-9	TRBJ1-4	CASSPRQGRVGKLFF
15	TRBV20-1	TRBJ2-1	CSARVRSLSFNEQFF
16	TRBV27	TRBJ2-7	CASSSSRDTRHYEQYF
12	TRBV7-9	TRBJ2-1	CASSPGSFEQFF
12	TRBV4-2	TRBJ1-2	CASTLEGHGYTF
17	TRBV7-3	TRBJ2-6	CASSWDRVSVGANVLTF
15	TRBV7-9	TRBJ2-3	CASSLMGVGTDTQYF
15	TRBV7-8	TRBJ2-1	CASREGQGAGNEQFF
14	TRBV11-2	TRBJ2-5	CASSPMDLEETQYF
14	TRBV5-4	TRBJ2-1	CASSFDGGINEQFF
12	TRBV2	TRBJ2-1	CAIRLGRRVQFF
19	TRBV3-1	TRBJ2-1	CASSPELTSSPGTYNEQFF
15	TRBV2	TRBJ2-2	CASSEAGRVTGELFF
12	TRBV6-6	TRBJ2-7	CASSDYGYEQYF
13	TRBV20-1	TRBJ2-2	CSAISGNTGELFF
12	TRBV2	TRBJ2-3	CASRGIGSPQYF
15	TRBV5-4	TRBJ2-7	CASSWAGQGNYEQYF
12	TRBV29-1	TRBJ1-1	CSVVGMNTEAFF
14	TRBV20-1	TRBJ2-3	CSATTSGATDTQYF
14	TRBV6-1	TRBJ1-1	CASSEAGGGTEAFF
15	TRBV5-6	TRBJ2-7	CASSLFLQGRHEQYF
16	TRBV7-9	TRBJ2-7	CASSERLAGGPYEQYF
11	TRBV4-1	TRBJ2-5	CASSQGLTQYF
15	TRBV6-1	TRBJ2-7	CASSLWGGQPYEQYF
15	TRBV3-1	TRBJ2-7	CASSQEGDRVDEQYF
14	TRBV7-9	TRBJ2-5	CASSLGTIKETQYF
14	TRBV12-3/TRBV12-4	TRBJ2-1	CASSSRPPRDEQFF
15	TRBV4-1	TRBJ2-1	CASSLWTSESRWQFF
14	TRBV5-5	TRBJ2-1	CASSDGTEGNEQFF
15	TRBV27	TRBJ1-5	CASSFSTGGNQPQHF
13	TRBV3-1	TRBJ2-3	CASSQAPTITQYF
16	TRBV20-1	TRBJ1-2	CSARGGQGNSGYGYTF
13	TRBV3-1	TRBJ2-7	CASSQGTGGEQYF
15	TRBV29-1	TRBJ2-1	CSVERAGGSYNEQFF
16	TRBV6-2/TRBV6-3	TRBJ2-3	CASSPFGQGLTDTQYF
13	TRBV20-1	TRBJ2-5	CSARGTRAPDQYF
14	TRBV12-3/TRBV12-4	TRBJ2-7	CASSYIDNRAEQYF
16	TRBV12-3/TRBV12-4	TRBJ2-7	CASSPGDGESSYEQYF
13	TRBV20-1	TRBJ2-1	CSAPTSSYNEQFF
17	TRBV4-2	TRBJ2-7	CASSQDGVGGSNYEQYF
14	TRBV29-1	TRBJ2-1	CSDRGRNSYNEQFF
15	TRBV20-1	TRBJ2-3	CSAEGQGGTTDTQYF
13	TRBV5-5	TRBJ2-5	CASSDRGVPTQYF
14	TRBV24-1	TRBJ2-3	CATSDLENTDTQYF
16	TRBV25-1	TRBJ2-3	CASSAIVGGMTDTQYF
16	TRBV11-2	TRBJ2-3	CASSLWIGGAEDTQYF
14	TRBV7-9	TRBJ2-3	CASSSDINTDTQYF
14	TRBV11-2	TRBJ2-5	CASSLSMEYETQYF
17	TRBV12-3/TRBV12-4	TRBJ2-3	CASSPGTGLGHTDTQYF
13	TRBV19	TRBJ1-2	CASNPSGLSGYTF
15	TRBV12-3/TRBV12-4	TRBJ2-1	CASSLTSGGIDEQFF
15	TRBV10-2	TRBJ1-1	CASSTGQGGNTEAFF
14	TRBV4-1	TRBJ2-5	CASSQDVEQETQYF
13	TRBV4-2	TRBJ2-2	CASSQGPTGELFF
15	TRBV15	TRBJ2-1	CATSTERGNYNEQFF